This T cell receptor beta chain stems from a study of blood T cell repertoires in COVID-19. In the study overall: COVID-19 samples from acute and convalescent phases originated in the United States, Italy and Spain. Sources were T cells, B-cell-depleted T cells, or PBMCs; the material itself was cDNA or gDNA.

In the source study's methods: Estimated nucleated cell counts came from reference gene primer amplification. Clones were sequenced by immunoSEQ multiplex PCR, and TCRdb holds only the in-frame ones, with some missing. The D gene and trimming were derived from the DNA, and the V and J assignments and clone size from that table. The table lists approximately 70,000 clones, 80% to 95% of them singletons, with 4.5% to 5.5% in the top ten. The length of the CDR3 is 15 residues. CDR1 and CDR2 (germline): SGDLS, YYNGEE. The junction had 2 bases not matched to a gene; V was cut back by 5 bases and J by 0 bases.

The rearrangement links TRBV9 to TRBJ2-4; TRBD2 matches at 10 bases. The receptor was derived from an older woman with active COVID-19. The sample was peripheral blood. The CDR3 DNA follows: TGTGCCAGCAGTCGACTAGCGGGAGCCAAAAACATTCAGTACTTC. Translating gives CASSRLAGAKNIQYF.